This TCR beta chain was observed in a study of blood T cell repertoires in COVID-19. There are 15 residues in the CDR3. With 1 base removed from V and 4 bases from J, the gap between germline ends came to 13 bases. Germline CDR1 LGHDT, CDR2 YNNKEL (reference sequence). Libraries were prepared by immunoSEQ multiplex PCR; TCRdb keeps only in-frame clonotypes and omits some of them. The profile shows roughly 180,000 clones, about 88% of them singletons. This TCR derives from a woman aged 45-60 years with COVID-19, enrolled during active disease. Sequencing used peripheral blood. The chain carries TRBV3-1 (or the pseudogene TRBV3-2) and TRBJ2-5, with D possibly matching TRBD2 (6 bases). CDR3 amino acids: CASSQAGVARETQYF. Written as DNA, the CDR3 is TGTGCCAGCAGCCAAGCGGGGGTTGCTCGAGAGACCCAGTACTTC.